This T cell receptor beta chain was captured in a study of blood T cell repertoires in COVID-19 (dated by TCRdb to the early 2020s). Turning to the overall study: The collaborator samples originated in the United States, Italy and Spain and spanned the acute and convalescent phases of COVID-19. The material from the prospective study consisted of cDNA or gDNA derived from T cells, B-cell-depleted T cells, or PBMCs. Subjects who had been exposed to COVID-19, were actively infected with it, or had recovered from it provided the deeply sampled blood TCRbeta repertoires that made up the dataset. The repertoires were released in a freely available public database intended as a resource for research on the immune response to SARS-CoV-2. The samples were drawn from the first 160 participants of the ongoing ImmuneRACE study and from 1,254 subjects provided by 6 global collaborators. The sample metadata nearly always contained a de-identified subject ID, COVID-19 status, age in years and sex. Where HLA class I and class II types were available, the types were taken from metadata supplied by the sample provider, not from assay-based typing. What the work shows at the level of the full study, not this receptor alone: Clinical and demographic metadata were provided uncurated, with the amount varying by source and participant.

Trimming leaves V shorter by 4 bases and J shorter by 2 bases, with the junction holding 3 bases beyond the gene matches. For CDR1 and CDR2, the germline V gene lists MGHRA and YSYEKL. Inclusive of the bounding cysteine and phenylalanine, the CDR3 is 16 residues long. The retained sequence is limited to the CDR3, 48 bases, with the frame set at the first base. Concerning this clone itself: This receptor's antigen is unknown. The input lacks base qualities; no much larger clone sits a single base away. Other nucleotide sequences in the sample specify the same CDR3.

Collaborating institutions collected whole blood in K2EDTA tubes following their own protocols. Collaborator samples were shipped for TCRbeta analysis as frozen whole blood, isolated PBMCs, or DNA extracted from either sample type. TCRbeta CDR3 regions were amplified from genomic DNA using the immunoSEQ Assay, a bias-controlled multiplex PCR. Processing in the source paper ran as follows. Nucleated cell counts per sample were estimated from amplification of reference gene primers within the assay. Sequence reads were collapsed and filtered to measure the absolute abundance of every unique TCRbeta CDR3 rearrangement. For each sample, productive Simpson clonality was calculated as the square root of Simpson's diversity index over productive rearrangements. TCRdb re-hosts the immuneACCESS table, in-frame sequences only. Its copies lack some clones; in the studies checked, an unresolved V gene accounts for under half of them, and the cause for the rest is not known. D and trimming were read from the DNA, whereas the V and J calls and clone size are those reported in that table. This sample holds 200,000 or so clones; approximately 83% were observed only once. The ten largest account for 9.5% to 12% of the sample.

The receptor was isolated from a human donor with active or convalescent COVID-19. The donor label of this sample is uncertain. This chain is built from TRBV4-1 and TRBJ2-5, with TRBD2 matching 14 junction bases. The sequencing sample was made of peripheral blood. The CDR3 corresponds to CASSRGLAGGQETQYF. In nucleotide form, the sequence is TGCGCCAGCAGCCGCGGACTAGCGGGGGGACAAGAGACCCAGTACTTC.